Shown below are 28 T cell receptor beta chains from a single sample sequenced in a study of beta chain features in type 1 diabetes. The study's findings and limits: Shorter TCRB CDR3s, moderately but significantly so, marked every one of the four CD4+ subsets in Type 1 diabetes patients.

Every isolated RNA sample was fully reverse transcribed, so sequencing captured expressed TCRB transcripts. Profiling relied on immunoSEQ multiplex PCR, and the TCRdb table lists in-frame clones only, not all of them. The data show about 400,000 clones, around an eighth seen once. No antigen is known for these receptors. Sequencing was carried out using naive CD4+ T cells from blood. The receptors originated from a woman aged 18-29 years with type 1 diabetes.

In this sample, this clone turned up a few times. The chain employs TRBV28 and TRBJ2-3; 11 nucleotides line up with TRBD2. Losses at the gene ends were 5 bases for V and 4 bases for J; bases not matched to a gene: 2. CDR1 is MDHEN, CDR2 SYDVKM, per germline. The CDR3 loop spans 14 amino acids. DNA of the CDR3: TGTGCCAGCAGTATAGCGGGAGGGTCAGATACGCAGTATTTT. Translation gives CASSIAGGSDTQYF.

This clone was picked up a small number of times. V gene TRBV9 combines with J gene TRBJ2-7; 7 bases align to TRBD1. The CDR3 covers 12 residues. The germline CDR1 and CDR2 sequences are SGDLS and YYNGEE. The ends lost 2 bases at V and 4 bases at J; junction bases unmatched: 0. The CDR3 loop is CASSVDRYEQYF. CDR3 sequence (DNA): TGTGCCAGCAGCGTGGACAGGTACGAGCAGTACTTC.

This clone appeared a few times. The DNA for the CDR3 is TGTGCCAGCAGCCCGGGACTAGCACTTTTCTACGAGCAGTACTTC. It is translated as CASSPGLALFYEQYF. This rearrangement joins TRBV7-9 to TRBJ2-7; TRBD2 agrees at 9 bases. CDR1 is SEHNR and CDR2 is FQNEAQ in the germline V gene (reference sequence). J gave up 3 bases and V 5 bases, and 8 bases lay outside the gene matches. This CDR3 comprises 15 residues.

The chain is built from TRBV7-9 and TRBJ2-7; unclear D gene. The V and J ends lost 5 bases and 2 bases respectively, with 13 bases between them. The CDR3 has 14 residues. Germline loops: CDR1 SEHNR, CDR2 FQNEAQ (reference sequence). As DNA, the CDR3 is TGTGCCAGCAGCCCCGGGTTGAGAGCCTACGAGCAGTACTTC. Protein: CASSPGLRAYEQYF.

The V call is TRBV6-6, the J call TRBJ2-7, with D possibly TRBD1 on 5 matching bases. Trimming took 2 bases from V and 3 from J, leaving 11 bases between them. CDR1 is MNHNY and CDR2 is SVGAGI in the germline V gene (reference sequence). The length of the CDR3 is 14 residues. The chain's CDR3 is CASSYGASRYEQYF. The CDR3 DNA sequence: TGTGCCAGCAGTTACGGGGCCTCACGCTACGAGCAGTACTTC.

The CDR3 DNA follows: TGCGCCAGCACCCCGAGCGCACTAGCGGGCTACGAGCAGTACTTC. Protein product: CASTPSALAGYEQYF. The rearrangement joins TRBV5-1 to TRBJ2-7; 9 nucleotides match TRBD2. The CDR3 extends over 15 amino acids. The V and J ends lost 6 bases and 3 bases, in that order; junction bases with no gene match: 10. Germline loops: CDR1 SGHRS, CDR2 YFSETQ.

The V call is TRBV28, the J call TRBJ2-7; D is unresolved. Looked up from germline, CDR1 is MDHEN and CDR2 is SYDVKM. The CDR3 totals 13 residues. V was cut by 6 bases and J by 0 bases, with 9 bases left in between. DNA for the CDR3: TGTGCCAGCAGATTGGGCTCCTCCTACGAGCAGTACTTC. This translates into CASRLGSSYEQYF.

The J gene is TRBJ2-5, the V gene TRBV25-1, with D tentatively TRBD2 (6 bases). The germline V and J ends were trimmed by 6 bases and 5 bases, with 13 bases remaining between them. Germline V gene data show CDR1 as MGHDK and CDR2 as SYGVNS. The CDR3 totals 13 residues. CDR3 sequence reads: CASRGRGGETQYF. For the CDR3, the DNA is TGTGCCAGCAGAGGGCGGGGCGGGGAGACCCAGTACTTC.

This chain connects TRBV11-2 to TRBJ1-1; weak D call: TRBD1 (5 bases). The CDR3 covers 13 residues. Trimming stripped 2 bases from V and 4 bases from J, with 8 bases between. Per the germline V gene, CDR1 is SGHAT and CDR2 is FQNNGV. As DNA, the CDR3 is TGTGCCAGCAGCTTACAGGGCTTCACTGAAGCTTTCTTT. Its translation: CASSLQGFTEAFF.

J is TRBJ2-2 and V is TRBV7-2; D is ambiguous. The germline V gene encodes CDR1 SGHTA and CDR2 FQGNSA. This CDR3 region has 11 residues. The germline V and J ends were trimmed by 6 bases and 7 bases, with 6 bases remaining between them. CDR3 in DNA: TGTGCCAGCAGTTACAACGGGGAGCTGTTTTTT. Translating it yields CASSYNGELFF.

This clone was recorded a few times. Distinct nucleotide sequences in the sample also encode this CDR3. The chain carries TRBV29-1 and TRBJ1-1; a weak D match, TRBD1 (6 bases). Trimming cost V 6 bases and J 1 base, with 12 bases left between them. The germline V gene has CDR1 SQVTM and CDR2 ANQGSEA. The CDR3 length is 13 residues. Here the CDR3 DNA reads TGCAGCGTGCGGGGGCAAGAGAACACTGAAGCTTTCTTT. Protein sequence: CSVRGQENTEAFF.

This clone has more than one count but fewer than ten. The chain joins TRBV27 to TRBJ2-7, with TRBD2 matching over 10 bases. Germline CDR1 and CDR2: MNHEY and SMNVEV (reference sequence). The CDR3 loop spans 15 amino acids. V lost 8 bases to trimming and J lost 2 bases; unmatched junction nucleotides: 9. CDR3 amino acids: CASREVAGGTYEQYF. CDR3 nucleotides: TGTGCCAGCCGAGAGGTAGCGGGAGGTACCTACGAGCAGTACTTC.

The V call is TRBV10-3, the J call TRBJ1-5, with no clear D. CDR1 is ENHRY and CDR2 is SYGVKD in the germline V gene. V was cut by 1 base and J by 11 bases, with 9 bases left in between. The CDR3 extends over 12 amino acids. This chain's CDR3 is CAISEFDSAQHF. Here the CDR3 DNA reads TGTGCCATCAGTGAGTTCGACTCTGCCCAGCATTTT.

This clone has only a few counts. This chain connects TRBV7-9 to TRBJ2-7; D is possibly TRBD1 (6 bases). Trimming pared 4 bases from V and 2 bases from J, leaving 15 bases between. In germline, CDR1 is SEHNR, CDR2 FQNEAQ (reference sequence). The CDR3 covers 15 residues. The DNA for the CDR3 is TGTGCCAGCAGCTCCACGGACAGCGAGACCTACGAGCAGTACTTC. Residues: CASSSTDSETYEQYF.

The genes are TRBV23-1 and TRBJ1-3; the match to TRBD1 covers 9 bases. TRBV23-1 is assigned to the ORF class and has an uncertain function. CDR3 length equals 18 residues. V lost 6 bases and J lost 1; bases outside the gene matches: 13. The CDR3 here is CASSPRDRVKSSGNTIYF. In nucleotides, the CDR3 is TGCGCCAGCAGCCCCCGGGACAGGGTGAAATCATCTGGAAACACCATATATTTT.

This chain uses TRBV18 with TRBJ1-1; a possible D gene is TRBD1 (5 bases). This CDR3 has 14 residues. The germline CDR1 and CDR2 sequences are KGHSH and LQKENI. Trimming took off 1 base at V and 5 bases at J, with 11 bases between the two ends. This CDR3 reads CASSPRSEGTEAFF. The CDR3 DNA follows: TGTGCCAGCTCACCACGTTCGGAGGGGACTGAAGCTTTCTTT.

This clone was observed a few times. The chain combines TRBV2 with TRBJ2-1; maybe TRBD2 (5 bases). The CDR3 sequence is 14 residues long. Germline CDR1 and CDR2: SNHLY and FYNNEI. V was pared by 7 bases and J by 7 bases, with 17 bases between. Here the CDR3 reads CASIPGPGGNEQFF. CDR3 sequence (DNA): TGTGCCAGCATACCCGGCCCGGGCGGGAATGAGCAGTTCTTC.

The rearrangement uses TRBV10-1 and TRBJ2-7, with 9 bases lining up with TRBD1. The junction had 5 bases not matched to a gene; V was cut back by 11 bases and J by 3 bases. Per the germline V gene, CDR1 is WNHNN and CDR2 is SYGVQD (reference sequence). This CDR3 has 12 residues. The CDR3, as DNA: TGCGCCGCCGGGGACAGGGTCTACGAGCAGTACTTC. It specifies CAAGDRVYEQYF.

CDR3 sequence reads: CASSRPGGRPEAFF. In DNA, the CDR3 is TGCGCCAGCAGCCGGCCGGGGGGTAGGCCTGAAGCTTTCTTT. The rearrangement uses TRBV4-1 and TRBJ1-1; tentatively, D is TRBD1 (5 bases). The CDR3 is made up of 14 amino acids. CDR1 is MGHRA and CDR2 is YSYEKL in the germline V gene. Trimming removed 4 bases from V and 6 bases from J, with 15 bases in between.

This clone has more than one count but fewer than ten. A junction end diverges from the germline sequence, so it may reflect a read error. The chain recombines TRBV7-7 with TRBJ2-5; D is perhaps TRBD2 (6 bases). The CDR3 spans 13 residues. Germline CDR1 and CDR2: SSHAT and FNYEAQ (reference sequence). The CDR3: CASSRTTLETQYF. CDR3 coding DNA: TGTGCTAGCAGCAGGACTACACTAGAGACCCAGTACTTC.

The chain uses TRBV7-2 and TRBJ2-3; 7 bases are shared with TRBD2. The CDR3 totals 16 residues. Germline loops: CDR1 SGHTA, CDR2 FQGNSA. After removal of 0 bases from V and 2 bases from J, the junction contained 5 bases not matched to a gene. The chain's CDR3 is CASSLAPAGNTDTQYF. CDR3 nucleotides: TGTGCCAGCAGCTTAGCGCCAGCGGGGAACACAGATACGCAGTATTTT. Using reference TRBV7-2 and TRBJ2-3 for the parts outside the CDR3, the full variable domain is GAGVSQSPSNKVTEKGKDVELRCDPISGHTALYWYRQSLGQGLEFLIYFQGNSAPDKSGLPSDRFSAERTGGSVSTLTIQRTQQEDSAVYLCASSLAPAGNTDTQYFGPGTRLTVL.

This clone was detected a few times. V is TRBV7-3 and J is TRBJ2-7, with 9 bases that match TRBD1. The CDR3 sequence is 15 residues long. V shed 5 bases and J 3 bases; nucleotides not matched to a gene: 8. CDR1 and CDR2 from the germline V gene are SGHTA and FQGTGA. The CDR3 sequence: CASSPGTGYSYEQYF. The CDR3, as DNA: TGTGCCAGCAGCCCAGGGACAGGGTATAGCTACGAGCAGTACTTC.

Only a few counts were recorded for this clone. The V call is TRBV11-3, the J call TRBJ2-5; D may be TRBD2 (5 bases). The CDR3 length is 15 residues. With 0 bases removed from V and 0 bases from J, the gap between germline ends came to 8 bases. CDR1 is SGHNT and CDR2 is YENEEA in the germline V gene. CDR3 amino acids: CASSLDMEDQETQYF. In DNA form, the CDR3 reads TGTGCCAGCAGCTTAGATATGGAGGACCAAGAGACCCAGTACTTC.

The chain combines TRBV4-2 with TRBJ2-7; TRBD2 is a possible D gene (5 bases). The length of the CDR3 is 15 residues. Germline V gene sequence: CDR1 LGHNA, CDR2 YNFKEQ. V lost 4 bases to trimming and J lost 4 bases, with 17 bases between them. The CDR3 nucleotides read TGTGCCAGCAGCCGAGCAGAACTAGTCTCGTACGAGCAGTACTTC. This gives the protein CASSRAELVSYEQYF.

This chain connects TRBV9 to TRBJ1-1, with D tentatively TRBD1 (6 bases). Trimming removed 1 base at V and 1 base at J, with 11 bases between. The CDR3 is made up of 15 amino acids. Germline-derived CDR1 and CDR2 are SGDLS and YYNGEE. The CDR3 nucleotides are TGTGCCAGCAGCGTACAAGGGGGTTCGAACACTGAAGCTTTCTTT. Translation gives CASSVQGGSNTEAFF.

This clone has more than one count but fewer than ten. The CDR3 here is CASSFPGTRSSYNEQFF. The CDR3 DNA reads as TGCGCCAGCAGCTTCCCCGGGACAAGGAGCTCCTACAATGAGCAGTTCTTC. J is TRBJ2-1 and V is TRBV5-1, with D possibly matching TRBD1 (6 bases). The CDR3 is 17 amino acids. V gave up 2 bases and J gave up 0 bases, with 15 bases separating them. CDR1 is SGHRS and CDR2 is YFSETQ in the germline V gene.

J is TRBJ2-5 and V is TRBV7-2; D may be TRBD1 (6 bases). This CDR3 contains 15 residues. The germline gives CDR1 SGHTA, CDR2 FQGNSA. The ends were cut back, 1 base at V and 2 bases at J, with 11 bases in the middle. CDR3 protein: CASSLGRGVQETQYF. For the CDR3, the DNA is TGTGCCAGCAGCTTAGGCAGGGGAGTTCAAGAGACCCAGTACTTC.

The chain is built from TRBV5-4 and TRBJ1-1, with 7 bases that match TRBD1. This CDR3 region has 13 residues. Per the germline V gene, CDR1 is SGHNT and CDR2 is YYREEE (reference sequence). V lost 5 bases, J lost 7 bases, and 8 bases stayed unmatched. The CDR3 bases are TGTGCCAGCAGTAAAGACAGGGTTAGTGAAGCTTTCTTT. The encoded protein is CASSKDRVSEAFF.